The clone carrying this TCR beta chain appeared a single time. Its antigen is not identified. According to the study, genomic DNA was the template for TCR beta VDJ and CDR3 profiling. MiXCR, run by TCRdb on the reads, gives a single entry per CDR3 protein. The sample gives about 210,000 distinct CDR3 sequences, roughly 57% of which show up once; 25% to 30% is in the top ten. This sample is part of a study of CD8+CD57+ T cells in acquired aplastic anemia. Study-level information: Recorded DNA amounts for sorted CD4+ and CD8+ cells had an average of 3.2 ug.

V was shortened by 4 bases and J by 1 base, with 14 bases between the two germline ends. In germline, CDR1 is MDHEN, CDR2 SYDVKM. This CDR3 has 15 amino acids. Overall study findings and caveats: Patient and control CD8+ Simpson's diversity was not significantly different. Researchers report that fewer than 35 CD8+ CDR3 sequences appeared in both patients and controls.

The sample was sorted CD4+, CD8+, or CD8+CD57+ T cells (not recorded which) from PBMCs. The chain couples TRBV28 to TRBJ2-7; D perhaps matches TRBD2 (5 bases). The sequence was collected from a human donor in good health. This CDR3 reads CASSSPGEGSYEQYF. The DNA for the CDR3 is TGTGCCAGCAGTTCCCCCGGGGAAGGTTCCTACGAGCAGTACTTC. Full variable domain (rest looked up from reference TRBV28 and TRBJ2-7): DVKVTQSSRYLVKRTGEKVFLECVQDMDHENMFWYRQDPGLGLRLIYFSYDVKMKEKGDIPEGYSVSREKKERFSLILESASTNQTSMYLCASSSPGEGSYEQYFGPGTRLTVT.